These T cell receptor beta chains were read from a single sample in a study of blood T cells in healthy people across ages. One entry per CDR3 protein, called by TCRdb with MiXCR from the 5' RACE reads. In the table there are about 680,000 distinct CDR3 sequences, approximately 49% of which are singletons. The sample consisted of blood. Receptor source: a woman aged 55-69 years in good health. The CDR3 runs from the conserved cysteine through the conserved F or W. Fields, in order: clone size, V gene, J gene, D gene, CDR3 protein, CDR3 DNA. D genes are given only for firm matches. Size tells how often a clone was seen (once, few, many) or the class of an expanded clone, and some rows leave it out.

.	TRBV7-2	TRBJ2-7	.	CASSLSLSLSYEQYF	TGTGCCAGCAGCTTGAGTCTTTCCCTCTCCTACGAGCAGTACTTC
many	TRBV4-2	TRBJ1-2	TRBD1	CASSPGTGGENYGYTF	TGTGCCAGCAGCCCTGGGACAGGAGGGGAGAACTATGGCTACACCTTC
.	TRBV29-1	TRBJ1-1	.	CSVEDFTGTEAFF	TGCAGCGTTGAAGATTTTACGGGAACTGAAGCTTTCTTT
few	TRBV3-1	TRBJ1-2	.	CASSQPGAYGYTF	TGTGCCAGCAGCCAACCGGGGGCCTATGGCTACACCTTC
.	TRBV5-1	TRBJ2-3	.	CASSFRQRTDTQYF	TGCGCCAGCAGCTTCCGACAGCGCACAGATACGCAGTATTTT
few	TRBV3-1	TRBJ2-3	TRBD2	CASSLAGDGDTQYF	TGTGCCAGCAGCTTAGCGGGAGACGGAGATACGCAGTATTTT
.	TRBV9	TRBJ2-3	.	CASSQTQNTDTQYF	TGTGCCAGCAGCCAAACGCAGAACACAGATACGCAGTATTTT
many	TRBV28	TRBJ1-5	TRBD1	CASSLGTGGEPQHF	TGTGCCAGCAGTTTGGGGACAGGGGGCGAGCCCCAGCATTTT
.	TRBV11-3	TRBJ2-3	.	CASSLRSADTQYF	TGCGCCAGCAGCTTAAGGTCCGCAGATACGCAGTATTTT
.	TRBV7-2	TRBJ2-7	.	CASSIRTLSYEQYF	TGTGCCAGCAGCATCAGGACACTCTCCTACGAGCAGTACTTC
.	TRBV5-1	TRBJ2-3	.	CASIRWGGLTDTQYF	TGCGCCAGCATCAGATGGGGCGGCCTCACAGATACGCAGTATTTT
.	TRBV20-1	TRBJ2-1	TRBD2	CSARTSVVAEQFF	TGCAGTGCTAGGACTAGCGTTGTCGCTGAGCAGTTCTTC
few	TRBV28	TRBJ1-4	.	CASSSYPDTRNEKLFF	TGTGCCAGCAGTTCCTACCCGGACACTAGAAATGAAAAACTGTTTTTT